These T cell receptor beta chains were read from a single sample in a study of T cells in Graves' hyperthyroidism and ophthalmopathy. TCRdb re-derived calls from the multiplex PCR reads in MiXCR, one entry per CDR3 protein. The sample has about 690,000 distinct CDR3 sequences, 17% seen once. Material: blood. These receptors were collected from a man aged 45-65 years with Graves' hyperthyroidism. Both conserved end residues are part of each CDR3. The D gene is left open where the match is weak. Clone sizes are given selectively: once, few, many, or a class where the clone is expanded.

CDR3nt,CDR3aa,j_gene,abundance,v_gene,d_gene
TGTGCCAGCAGGAGAACAGGGGCTGGAACCGGGGAGCTGTTTTTT,CASRRTGAGTGELFF,TRBJ2-2,few,TRBV7-3,TRBD1
TGTGCCAGCAGCGCATACCAGGATGGGGCCAATGAGCAGTTCTTC,CASSAYQDGANEQFF,TRBJ2-1,few,TRBV11-2,.
TGTGCCAGCAGCCCCCAGGGGGGTGTCAAAAACATTCAGTACTTC,CASSPQGGVKNIQYF,TRBJ2-4,many,TRBV11-2,.
TGTGCCAGCAGCCAGAATCAGGGGATGTACGAGCAGTACTTC,CASSQNQGMYEQYF,TRBJ2-7,.,TRBV7-2,.
TGTGCCAGCAGTGATCAGGGCACGGGGCTAGCGGGAGCGATGCAGTTCTTC,CASSDQGTGLAGAMQFF,TRBJ2-1,.,TRBV6-1,TRBD2
TGTGCCAGCAGGGGAGACAGGGGGCTCTACAATGAGCAGTTCTTC,CASRGDRGLYNEQFF,TRBJ2-1,many,TRBV2,TRBD1
TGTGCCTGGAGTGAGGGGACGGTGCGAGGCGAGCAGTACTTC,CAWSEGTVRGEQYF,TRBJ2-7,many,TRBV30,.
TGCAGTGCCGGGAACCCGAACTACGAGCAGTACTTC,CSAGNPNYEQYF,TRBJ2-7,few,TRBV20-1,.
TGTGCCAGCAGCCCTCACACAGGCAATCAGCCCCAGCATTTT,CASSPHTGNQPQHF,TRBJ1-5,many,TRBV7-2,.
TGCAGTGCTAGAGATCGGCTCGGGAAGTCCTACAATGAGCAGTTCTTC,CSARDRLGKSYNEQFF,TRBJ2-1,few,TRBV20-1,.
TGTGCCATCAGTGAGTCCGGGGGTAAGGCTTTCTTT,CAISESGGKAFF,TRBJ1-1,few,TRBV10-3,.
TGTGCCAGCAGTGAAAGACAGGTTGTAAATTCACCCCTCCACTTT,CASSERQVVNSPLHF,TRBJ1-6,many,TRBV2,.
TGTGCCAGCAGCCAGTTAGGCCCCAATGAGCAGTTCTTC,CASSQLGPNEQFF,TRBJ2-1,few,TRBV7-9,.